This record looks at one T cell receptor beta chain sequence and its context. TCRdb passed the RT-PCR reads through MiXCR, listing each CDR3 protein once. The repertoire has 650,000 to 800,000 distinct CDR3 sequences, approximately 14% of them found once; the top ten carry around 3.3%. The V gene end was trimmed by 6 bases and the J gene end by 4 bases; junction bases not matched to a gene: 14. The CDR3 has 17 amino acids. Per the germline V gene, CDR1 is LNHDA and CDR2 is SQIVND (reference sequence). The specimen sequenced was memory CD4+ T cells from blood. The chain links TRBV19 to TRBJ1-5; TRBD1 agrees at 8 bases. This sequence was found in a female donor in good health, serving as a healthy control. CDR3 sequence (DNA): TGTGCCAGTAGACCCGGCAGGGGGCGCGACAATAATCAGCCCCAGCATTTT. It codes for CASRPGRGRDNNQPQHF.